The clone carrying this T cell receptor (beta chain) has only one observation. These data come from a study of blood T cell repertoires in COVID-19. The overall study: The origin of the acute and convalescent COVID-19 samples was the United States, Italy and Spain. From T cells, B-cell-depleted T cells, or PBMCs came the material, which was cDNA or gDNA.

Under the authors' procedure: By means of reference gene primer amplification, nucleated cell counts were estimated. TCRdb's table, derived via immunoSEQ multiplex PCR, lists solely in-frame clones and lacks some. Clonal size and the V and J genes are those of that table, whereas D and trimming came from the DNA. This sample carries about 180,000 clones, roughly 85% of them seen once, and the ten largest clones take approximately 11%. Looked up from germline, CDR1 is SGHRS and CDR2 is YFSETQ. The CDR3 runs to 16 residues. Trimming left V 0 bases short and J 5 bases short, with 18 bases between. This chain joins TRBV5-1 and TRBJ2-7; maybe TRBD2 (7 bases). Sequenced input: peripheral blood. The receptor comes from a human donor with active or convalescent COVID-19. The donor label of this sample is uncertain. CDR3 DNA: TGCGCCAGCAGCTTGGGGGTTGCGGGGGCGCGCCACGAGCAGTACTTC. Residues: CASSLGVAGARHEQYF. Complete variable domain (other parts from reference TRBV5-1 and TRBJ2-7): KAGVTQTPRYLIKTRGQQVTLSCSPISGHRSVSWYQQTPGQGLQFLFEYFSETQRNKGNFPGRFSGRQFSNSRSEMNVSTLELGDSALYLCASSLGVAGARHEQYFGPGTRLTVT.